What follows are 31 T cell receptor beta chains derived from one specimen sequenced in a study of T cell repertoires in cytomegalovirus infection. MiXCR, applied by TCRdb to the reads, yields one record per CDR3 protein. The sample has around 300,000 distinct CDR3 sequences, over 20% seen once. Source material: PBMCs. These receptor sequences come from a human donor in good health (CMV status not recorded). Some clones in this sample may be carry-over from other donors' samples.

The V gene is TRBV12-3 or TRBV12-4, the J gene TRBJ2-1, with 8 bases matching TRBD2. Unmatched junction bases numbered 8, after V lost 3 bases and J lost 7 bases. The CDR3 is 15 amino acids. CDR3: CASSFWTSWNNEQFF. The CDR3 region has the DNA TGTGCCAGCAGTTTTTGGACTAGCTGGAATAATGAGCAGTTCTTC.

In regard to this clonotype: A much larger clone lies a single base off, so this may be a read error. Without the conserved terminal phenylalanine or tryptophan, this CDR3 likely stems from a read error. CDR3 amino acids: CASSFGRLVGDTQYS. The CDR3 region has the DNA TGTGCCAGCAGCTTTGGCCGACTTGTAGGGGATACGCAGTATTCT. V gene TRBV7-2 combines with J gene TRBJ2-3; D is undetermined. Trimming took 3 bases from V and 6 from J, leaving 16 bases between them. The CDR3 is made up of 15 amino acids. Germline CDR1 is SGHTA and CDR2 is FQGNSA.

This clonotype showed up many times. The V gene is TRBV7-2, the J gene TRBJ2-7, with D possibly matching TRBD2 (6 bases). CDR3 length: 15 residues. From germline, CDR1 is SGHTA and CDR2 FQGNSA. V was pared by 1 base and J by 0 bases, with 10 bases between. The CDR3 DNA reads TGTGCCAGCAGCTTAGTGGGACTGGGCTCCTACGAGCAGTACGTC. Translating it yields CASSLVGLGSYEQYV.

This clonotype was seen only a few times. The rearrangement joins TRBV28 to TRBJ1-1; a possible D gene is TRBD1 (5 bases). The length of the CDR3 is 14 residues. V was clipped by 5 bases and J by 3 bases, with 13 bases between them. The germline V gene has CDR1 MDHEN and CDR2 SYDVKM. CDR3 DNA sequence: TGTGCCAGCAGTCCGGGGGGGTTCGACACTGAAGCTTTCTTT. Protein sequence: CASSPGGFDTEAFF. The full variable domain, completed using reference TRBV28 and TRBJ1-1, is DVKVTQSSRYLVKRTGEKVFLECVQDMDHENMFWYRQDPGLGLRLIYFSYDVKMKEKGDIPEGYSVSREKKERFSLILESASTNQTSMYLCASSPGGFDTEAFFGQGTRLTVV.

This clonotype was counted between two and nine times. This chain uses TRBV19 with TRBJ2-1; a possible D gene is TRBD2 (5 bases). V was pared by 5 bases and J by 10 bases, with 21 bases between. CDR3 length: 15 amino acids. The V gene's germline CDR1 is LNHDA and CDR2 SQIVND (reference sequence). For the CDR3, the DNA is TGTGCCAGTAGTCCCTCAGCGGAAGGGTTCGGAGAGCAGTTCTTC. Protein sequence: CASSPSAEGFGEQFF.

This chain joins TRBV3-1 and TRBJ1-1; D gene unclear. Trimming shortened V by 6 bases and J by 3 bases, and 11 bases separated the two germline ends. Germline-derived CDR1 and CDR2 are LGHDT and YNNKEL (reference sequence). CDR3 size: 13 residues. The CDR3 region has the DNA TGTGCCAGCAGTCCCCCTGGTGACACTGAAGCTTTCTTT. Translating it yields CASSPPGDTEAFF.

This clonotype was seen a handful of times. The V gene is TRBV7-2, the J gene TRBJ1-1; D is unresolved. The germline CDR1 and CDR2 sequences are SGHTA and FQGNSA. CDR3 length equals 14 residues. The V and J ends lost 1 base and 2 bases respectively, with 8 bases between them. The CDR3 sequence is CASSLGSTNTEAFF. In nucleotides, the CDR3 is TGTGCCAGCAGCTTAGGGTCCACCAACACTGAAGCTTTCTTT.

The chain has TRBV3-1 and TRBJ2-1, with D unresolved. Trimming removed 0 bases at V and 6 bases at J, with 18 bases between. Germline CDR1 reads LGHDT; CDR2 reads YNNKEL (reference sequence). The CDR3 spans 17 residues. For the CDR3, the DNA is TGTGCCAGCAGCCAAGATATGTTAAGAGCGATTGTCAATGAGCAGTTCTTC. Its translation is CASSQDMLRAIVNEQFF.

CDR3 protein: CASSLDRDNQPQFF. CDR3 bases: TGTGCCAGCAGCCTCGACCGGGACAACCAGCCGCAGTTCTTC. The chain links TRBV7-2 to TRBJ2-1, with D maybe TRBD1 (6 bases). With 5 bases removed from V and 12 bases from J, the gap between germline ends came to 20 bases. Germline V CDR1 and CDR2: SGHTA, FQGNSA. CDR3 length equals 14 residues.

The J gene is TRBJ1-1, the V gene TRBV11-2; TRBD1 might be the D (6 bases). Trimming shortened V by 2 bases and J by 4 bases, and 17 bases separated the two germline ends. The CDR3 length is 16 residues. Germline V gene data show CDR1 as SGHAT and CDR2 as FQNNGV. CDR3 region: CASSLRMGGRGTEAFF. The CDR3 DNA reads as TGTGCCAGCAGCTTACGAATGGGCGGCAGGGGCACTGAAGCTTTCTTT.

The chain carries TRBV7-9 and TRBJ2-2, with D unresolved. CDR1 and CDR2 (germline): SEHNR, FQNEAQ (reference sequence). V lost 11 bases and J 1 base, leaving 11 bases between the germline ends. The CDR3 loop spans 13 amino acids. The CDR3 reads CAGGWENTGELFF. The CDR3 DNA reads as TGTGCCGGTGGCTGGGAGAACACCGGGGAGCTGTTTTTT.

In DNA, the CDR3 is TGTGCCAGCAGCTTCAACAGGGACGAAGCTTTCTTT. Protein: CASSFNRDEAFF. The rearrangement links TRBV28 to TRBJ1-1, with a possible D match to TRBD1 (6 bases). Germline V gene data show CDR1 as MDHEN and CDR2 as SYDVKM. Between the trimmed V and J ends, which lost 6 bases and 8 bases, there was a span of 13 bases. The CDR3 runs 12 residues.

Ten or more counts support this clonotype. The CDR3 DNA is TGTGCCAGCAGCTTCCAGGTCCGAAAAAACACCGGGGAGCTGTTTTTT. Its protein product is CASSFQVRKNTGELFF. The chain joins TRBV7-9 to TRBJ2-2; D remains ambiguous. The V gene's germline CDR1 is SEHNR and CDR2 FQNEAQ (reference sequence). Trimming left V 3 bases short and J 2 bases short, with 13 bases between. This CDR3 is built from 16 residues.

This clonotype appeared a few times. The CDR3 is CASSPYGKETQYF. DNA of the CDR3: TGTGCCAGCAGCCCTTATGGGAAAGAGACCCAGTACTTC. The chain carries TRBV7-2 and TRBJ2-5; D remains ambiguous. The CDR3 sequence is 13 residues long. In germline, CDR1 is SGHTA, CDR2 FQGNSA. With 5 bases removed from V and 3 bases from J, the gap between germline ends came to 10 bases.

This clonotype appeared once. J is TRBJ1-4 and V is TRBV7-2, with 8 positions matching TRBD1. Looked up from germline, CDR1 is SGHTA and CDR2 is FQGNSA. CDR3 length: 16 residues. Losses at the gene ends were 3 bases for V and 11 bases for J; bases not matched to a gene: 14. CDR3: CASSLGSGTGATKLFF. The DNA for the CDR3 is TGTGCCAGCAGCTTGGGTTCCGGGACAGGTGCCACTAAACTGTTTTTT.

The rearrangement uses TRBV10-2 and TRBJ2-4, with D possibly matching TRBD2 (6 bases). With 4 bases removed from V and 3 bases from J, the gap between germline ends came to 16 bases. This CDR3 contains 16 residues. Per germline, CDR1 WSHSY and CDR2 SAAADI. This CDR3 reads CASSAIGLGSKNIQYF. The CDR3 DNA reads as TGCGCCAGCAGTGCAATCGGGCTCGGGAGCAAAAACATTCAGTACTTC.

The chain is built from TRBV20-1 and TRBJ2-1; 7 bases agree with TRBD1. Germline CDR1 DFQATT, CDR2 SNEGSKA (reference sequence). After removal of 6 bases from V and 4 bases from J, the junction contained 15 bases not matched to a gene. This CDR3 spans 16 amino acids. Here the CDR3 DNA reads TGCAGTGCCATGACAGGGTTCTCTATCAGTTACAATGAGCAGTTCTTC. This sequence encodes CSAMTGFSISYNEQFF.

Many counts were recorded for this clonotype. The rearrangement uses TRBV7-4 and TRBJ1-5; D not certain. From germline, CDR1 is SGHVT and CDR2 SQSDAQ. The CDR3 is made up of 14 amino acids. With 9 bases removed from V and 2 bases from J, the gap between germline ends came to 14 bases. The CDR3 DNA reads TGTGCCAGAGGCCGCGGTTTGGGCAATCAGCCCCAGCATTTT. As protein: CARGRGLGNQPQHF.

This clonotype was counted between two and nine times. J is TRBJ2-3 and V is TRBV6-2 or TRBV6-3, with 10 bases matching TRBD1. The trim removed 6 bases at V and 6 bases at J, leaving 12 bases unmatched. CDR1 and CDR2 (germline): MNHEY, SVGEGT. The CDR3 loop spans 16 amino acids. For the CDR3, the DNA is TGTGCCAGCAGCCCAGACCGGGACAGGGGAATGGATACGCAGTATTTT. This translates into CASSPDRDRGMDTQYF.

The chain links TRBV29-1 to TRBJ2-2; 8 bases line up with TRBD1. CDR3 size: 14 residues. With V trimmed by 4 bases and J by 2 bases, 3 bases remained unmatched. Per germline, CDR1 SQVTM and CDR2 ANQGSEA. The CDR3 DNA sequence: TGCAGCGTTGCGACAGGGGTTAACACCGGGGAGCTGTTTTTT. Translation: CSVATGVNTGELFF.

V gene TRBV20-1 combines with J gene TRBJ2-7; TRBD1 matches 10 bases. The J segment lost 1 base and the V segment lost 1 base, leaving 4 bases of the junction unmatched. CDR3 length: 15 residues. The germline gives CDR1 DFQATT, CDR2 SNEGSKA (reference sequence). The CDR3 DNA reads as TGCAGTGCTAGAGCATGGACAGGGGGATCCTACGAGCAGTACTTC. It yields the protein CSARAWTGGSYEQYF.

A few counts support this clonotype. V is TRBV9 and J is TRBJ2-5; D remains ambiguous. The CDR3 runs 14 residues. Germline CDR1 and CDR2: SGDLS and YYNGEE. V lost 4 bases to trimming and J lost 4 bases, with 14 bases between them. The chain's CDR3 is CASSSPGSPETQYF. DNA for the CDR3: TGTGCCAGCAGCTCCCCTGGTTCCCCAGAGACCCAGTACTTC.

At least ten counts were recorded for this clonotype. The chain has TRBV7-8 and TRBJ1-5; 8 positions agree with TRBD1. J was trimmed by 6 bases and V by 1 base; bases with no gene match: 8. Germline CDR1 SGHVS, CDR2 FQNEAQ. The CDR3 extends over 16 amino acids. CDR3 in DNA: TGTGCCAGCAGCTTAGGCCCAGGGGGCATTGGTCAGCCCCAGCATTTT. Amino acid sequence: CASSLGPGGIGQPQHF.

This chain links TRBV6-1 with TRBJ2-2; 10 bases line up with TRBD2. Germline CDR1 MNHNS, CDR2 SASEGT. V shed 7 bases and J 3 bases; nucleotides not matched to a gene: 8. The CDR3 runs to 16 residues. The DNA for the CDR3 is TGTGCCAGCACCGTCTCACTAGCGGGATACACCGGGGAGCTGTTTTTT. Translation gives CASTVSLAGYTGELFF.

On this clonotype: Possible read error: a much larger clone is one base away. V gene TRBV12-3 or TRBV12-4 combines with J gene TRBJ1-1; D is unclear. Trimming cost V 1 base and J 5 bases, with 8 bases left between them. The CDR3 contains 13 residues. CDR3 sequence reads: CASSLGELTEAFF. CDR3 sequence (DNA): TGTGCCAGCAGTTTAGGGGAGCTAACTGAAGCTTTCTTT.

CDR3 DNA sequence: TGTGCCAGCAGTTCGACCGAGGAGACCCAGTACTTC. Its protein is CASSSTEETQYF. The V and J genes are TRBV12-3 or TRBV12-4 and TRBJ2-5; D unclear. The V end lost 4 bases, the J end lost 5 bases, and 8 bases lay between the germline ends. The CDR3 runs to 12 residues.

The table lists this clonotype with many counts. The V and J genes are TRBV12-3 or TRBV12-4 and TRBJ2-1; TRBD1 matches 7 bases. Trimming took 5 bases from V and 7 from J; bases not matched to a gene: 11. The CDR3 totals 15 residues. The CDR3 coding sequence is TGTGCCAGCAGTCCGGGACAGCTAGGCGATAATGAGCAGTTCTTC. Its translation is CASSPGQLGDNEQFF.

This clonotype was seen a few times. The rearrangement joins TRBV15 to TRBJ2-7, with 7 bases fitting TRBD1. V was pared by 2 bases and J by 9 bases, with 10 bases of the junction left unmatched. This CDR3 is built from 14 residues. CDR1 LNHNV and CDR2 YYDKDF come from the germline V gene (reference sequence). The CDR3 DNA reads as TGTGCCACCAGCAGACGGGACAGAGGTACGGTGCAGTACTTC. This gives the protein CATSRRDRGTVQYF.

The chain combines TRBV5-4 with TRBJ2-3; the D call may be TRBD1 or TRBD2 (5 bases each). The germline gives CDR1 SGHNT, CDR2 YYREEE (reference sequence). V dropped 0 bases and J dropped 0 bases, with 17 bases sitting between them. The CDR3 runs 18 residues. The CDR3 DNA reads as TGTGCCAGCAGCTTGGATGGGGGACGGCTGACTAGCACAGATACGCAGTATTTT. It translates to CASSLDGGRLTSTDTQYF.

The table lists this clonotype with a few counts. J is TRBJ2-3 and V is TRBV28; D uncertain. The CDR3 totals 15 residues. CDR1 is MDHEN and CDR2 is SYDVKM in the germline V gene. The ends were cut back, 6 bases at V and 1 base at J, with 14 bases in the middle. This chain's CDR3 is CASSLIGRGTDTQYF. The CDR3 nucleotides read TGTGCCAGCAGCCTGATCGGACGAGGCACAGATACGCAGTATTTT.

A note on this clonotype: This clone may be a read error of a much larger clone one base away. The rearrangement uses TRBV6-5 and TRBJ1-1; 11 bases are a match to TRBD1. Germline CDR1 and CDR2: MNHEY and SVGAGI. This CDR3 has 14 residues. J was trimmed by 4 bases and V by 2 bases; bases with no gene match: 0. CDR3 in DNA: TGTGCCAGCAGTTACGGACAGGGGGCCACTGAAGCTTTCTTT. Translating gives CASSYGQGATEAFF.